This T cell receptor beta chain was identified in a study of CD8 T cells in ankylosing spondylitis. This clonotype was counted at least ten times. TCRdb called the 5' RACE reads again in MiXCR, with one record for every CDR3 protein. The data show about 39,000 distinct CDR3 sequences, with about 9.3% seen just once and 16% held by the top ten. V lost 6 bases, J lost 2 bases, and 8 bases stayed unmatched. This CDR3 comprises 15 residues. Germline CDR1 is DFQATT and CDR2 is SNEGSKA (reference sequence). The chain employs TRBV20-1 and TRBJ2-3, with 10 nucleotides matching TRBD2. The receptor was isolated from a male donor with ankylosing spondylitis or in good health (not recorded which). The sample consisted of blood, either unsorted or a sorted T cell fraction (not recorded which). In nucleotides, the CDR3 is TGCAGTGCCACCAAAACTAGCGGGAACACAGATACGCAGTATTTT. Translated, it gives CSATKTSGNTDTQYF.